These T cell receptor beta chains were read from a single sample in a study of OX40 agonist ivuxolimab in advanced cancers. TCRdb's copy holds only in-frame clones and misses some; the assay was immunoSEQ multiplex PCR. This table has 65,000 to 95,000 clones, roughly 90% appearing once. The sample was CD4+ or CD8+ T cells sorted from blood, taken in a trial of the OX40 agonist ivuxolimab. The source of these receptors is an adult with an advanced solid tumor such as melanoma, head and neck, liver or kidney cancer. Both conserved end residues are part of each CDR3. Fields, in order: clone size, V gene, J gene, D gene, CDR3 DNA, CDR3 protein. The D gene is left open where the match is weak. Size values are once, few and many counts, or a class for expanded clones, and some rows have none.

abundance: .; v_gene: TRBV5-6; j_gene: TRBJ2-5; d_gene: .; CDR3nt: TGTGCCAGCAGCTTGATCTCTCTCGCGGGGGCCCCCGGCGGGACCCAGTACTTC; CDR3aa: CASSLISLAGAPGGTQYF
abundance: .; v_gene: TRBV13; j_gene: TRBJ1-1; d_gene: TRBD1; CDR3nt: TGTGCCAGCAGCTCCAGGGGGCGCGGAAACACTGAAGCTTTCTTT; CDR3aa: CASSSRGRGNTEAFF
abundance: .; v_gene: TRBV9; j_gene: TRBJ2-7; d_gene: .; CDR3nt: TGTGCCAGCAGCGTAGGCTCCACAGGGAGCTCCTACGAGCAGTACTTC; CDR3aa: CASSVGSTGSSYEQYF
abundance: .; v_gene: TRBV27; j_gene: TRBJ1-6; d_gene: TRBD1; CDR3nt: TGTGCCAGCAGTTTATACCCTCTCTTTATAGGGGGCGATAATTCACCCCTCCACTTT; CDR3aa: CASSLYPLFIGGDNSPLHF
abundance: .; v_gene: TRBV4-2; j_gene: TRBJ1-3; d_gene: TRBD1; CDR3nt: TGTGCCAGCAGGTACAGGGGAATCAGCTCCAGTGGAAACACCATATATTTT; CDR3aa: CASRYRGISSSGNTIYF
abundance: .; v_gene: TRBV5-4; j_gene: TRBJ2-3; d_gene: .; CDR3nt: TGTGCCAGCAGCTTGGCCTTTGGGGGGCTTAGCACAGATACGCAGTATTTT; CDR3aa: CASSLAFGGLSTDTQYF
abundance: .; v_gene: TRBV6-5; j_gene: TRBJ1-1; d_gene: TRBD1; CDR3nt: TGTGCCAGCAGTTACTCGCAGGGGGCGGCTGAAGCTTTCTTT; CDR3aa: CASSYSQGAAEAFF
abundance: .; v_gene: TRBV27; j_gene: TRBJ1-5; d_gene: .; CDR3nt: TGTGCCAGCAGTTTATCGGCGCATAGGGAAATTGCCCAGCCCCAGCATTTT; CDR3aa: CASSLSAHREIAQPQHF
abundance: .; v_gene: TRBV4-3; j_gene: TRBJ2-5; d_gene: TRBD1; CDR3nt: TGCGCCAGCAGCCAAGATAGGGGACAGATAGAGACCCAGTACTTC; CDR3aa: CASSQDRGQIETQYF
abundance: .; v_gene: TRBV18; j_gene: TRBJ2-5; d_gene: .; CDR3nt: TGTGCCAGCTCACCTTTTGTACCAGATGGGACCCAGTACTTC; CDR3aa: CASSPFVPDGTQYF
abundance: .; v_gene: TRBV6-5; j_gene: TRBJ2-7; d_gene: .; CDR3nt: TGTGCCAGCAGTTACGCGTCGGGCTCCTACGAGCAGTACTTC; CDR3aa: CASSYASGSYEQYF
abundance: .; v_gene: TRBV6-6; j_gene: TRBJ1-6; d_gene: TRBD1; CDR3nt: TGTGCCAGCAGTTATGGGACAGGGGATAATTCACCCCTCCACTTT; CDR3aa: CASSYGTGDNSPLHF
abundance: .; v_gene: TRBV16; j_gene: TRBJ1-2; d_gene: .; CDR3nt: TGTGCCAGCCGTATTAACCAGCTTCACAACTATGGCTACACCTTC; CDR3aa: CASRINQLHNYGYTF
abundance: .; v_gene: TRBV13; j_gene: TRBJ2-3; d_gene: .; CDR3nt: TGTGCCAGCAGCCCAGGGATCGAGGGGGACACAGATACGCAGTATTTT; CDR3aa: CASSPGIEGDTDTQYF
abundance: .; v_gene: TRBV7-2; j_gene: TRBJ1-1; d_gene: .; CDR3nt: TGCGCCAGCCTGGAAATGTGGGGGGACACTGAAGCTTTCTTT; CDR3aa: CASLEMWGDTEAFF
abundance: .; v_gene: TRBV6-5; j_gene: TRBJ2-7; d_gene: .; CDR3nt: TGTGCCAGCAGTTACGGGCAGGGGAGGCTCGAGCAGTACTTC; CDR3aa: CASSYGQGRLEQYF
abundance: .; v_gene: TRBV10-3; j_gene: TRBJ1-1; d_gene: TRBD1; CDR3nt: TGTGCCATCGGTATGGACAGGGGGCGGACTGAAGCTTTCTTT; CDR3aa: CAIGMDRGRTEAFF
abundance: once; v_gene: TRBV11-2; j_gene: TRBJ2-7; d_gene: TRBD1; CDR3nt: TGTGCCAGCAGCACCCGGACAGGGGAGTACGAGCAGTACTTC; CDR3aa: CASSTRTGEYEQYF
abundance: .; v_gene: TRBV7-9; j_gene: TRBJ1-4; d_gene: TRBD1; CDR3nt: TGTGCCGGGGGGGACAGTGGGTTTGCAACTAATGAAAAACTGTTTTTT; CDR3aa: CAGGDSGFATNEKLFF
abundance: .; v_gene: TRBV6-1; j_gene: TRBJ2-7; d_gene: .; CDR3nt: TGTGCCAGCAGTGAACCTCGGGGGACAAGTACCTACGAGCAGTACTTC; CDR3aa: CASSEPRGTSTYEQYF
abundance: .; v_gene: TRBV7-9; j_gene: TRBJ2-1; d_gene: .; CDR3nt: TGTGCCAGCAGCCCCCGTACGGGTATCAGTGAGCAGTTCTTC; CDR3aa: CASSPRTGISEQFF
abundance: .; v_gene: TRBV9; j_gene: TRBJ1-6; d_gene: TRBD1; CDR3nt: TGTGCCAGCAGCGCCGGGACAGGGGCCAATTCACCCCTCCACTTT; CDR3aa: CASSAGTGANSPLHF
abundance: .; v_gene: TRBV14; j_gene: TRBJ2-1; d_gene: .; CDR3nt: TGTGCCAGCAGCCCTTCCGGGTGGTACAATGAGCAGTTCTTC; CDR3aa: CASSPSGWYNEQFF
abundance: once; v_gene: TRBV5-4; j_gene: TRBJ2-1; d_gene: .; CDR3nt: TGTGCCAGCAGCTCTACGGGGATCAACAATGAGCAGTTCTTC; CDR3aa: CASSSTGINNEQFF
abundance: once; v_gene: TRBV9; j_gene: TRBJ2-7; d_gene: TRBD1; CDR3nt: TGTGCCAGCAGCCTCTCCCCGGGACAGCCAACCTACGAGCAGTACTTC; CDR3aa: CASSLSPGQPTYEQYF
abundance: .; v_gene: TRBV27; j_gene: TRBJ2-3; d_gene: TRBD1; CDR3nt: TGTGCCAGCAGTACCGGGACAGGGATCACAGATACGCAGTATTTT; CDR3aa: CASSTGTGITDTQYF
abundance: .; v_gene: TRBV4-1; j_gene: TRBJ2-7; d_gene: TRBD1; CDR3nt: TGCGCCAGCAGCCCCCTAGCCCCCCGGGCAGGGGGCATTTACGAGCAGTACTTC; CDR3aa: CASSPLAPRAGGIYEQYF
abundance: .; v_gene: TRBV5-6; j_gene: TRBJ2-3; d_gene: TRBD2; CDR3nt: TGTGCCAGCAGCCTCGGACTAGCGGGGGTGGTTACTAGCACAGATACGCAGTATTTT; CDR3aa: CASSLGLAGVVTSTDTQYF
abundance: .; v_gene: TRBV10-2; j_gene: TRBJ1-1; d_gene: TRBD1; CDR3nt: TGCGCCAGCAGTTTCTATGAATCAGGGGGAACTGAAGCTTTCTTT; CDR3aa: CASSFYESGGTEAFF
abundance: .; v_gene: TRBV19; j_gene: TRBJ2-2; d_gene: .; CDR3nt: TGTGCCAGTAGCCCCACTTTTGGATATGGCGGGGAGCTGTTTTTT; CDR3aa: CASSPTFGYGGELFF
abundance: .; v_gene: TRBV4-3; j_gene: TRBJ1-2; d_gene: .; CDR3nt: TGCGCCAGCAGCCAAGATCGGGAAGGGGAGCAAGGTGGCTACACCTTC; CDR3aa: CASSQDREGEQGGYTF
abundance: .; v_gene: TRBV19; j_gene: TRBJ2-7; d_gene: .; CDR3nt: TGTGCCAGTAGTATTGGGGACCTCACCTACGAGCAGTACTTC; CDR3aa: CASSIGDLTYEQYF
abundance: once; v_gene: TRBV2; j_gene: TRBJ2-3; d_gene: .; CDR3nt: TGTGCCAGCATGGCGGGGCTGCGTCGGTTCACAGATACGCAGTATTTT; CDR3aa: CASMAGLRRFTDTQYF
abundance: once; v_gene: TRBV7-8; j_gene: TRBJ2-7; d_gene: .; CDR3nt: TGTGCCAGCAGCTTACCCCGGAGGGTTCCCTACGAGCAGTACTTC; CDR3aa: CASSLPRRVPYEQYF
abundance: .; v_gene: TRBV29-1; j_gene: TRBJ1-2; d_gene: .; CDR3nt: TGCAGCGTTGATCCGGGGGACACTAACTATGGCTACACCTTC; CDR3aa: CSVDPGDTNYGYTF
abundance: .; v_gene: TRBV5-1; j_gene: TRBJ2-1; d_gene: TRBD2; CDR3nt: TGCGCCAGCAGCTTGACTAGCGGGGGGACCTACAATGAGCAGTTCTTC; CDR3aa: CASSLTSGGTYNEQFF
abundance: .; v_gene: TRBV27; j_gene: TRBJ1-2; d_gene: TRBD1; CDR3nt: TGTGCCAGCAAAACAGGGGGCGGTCGTAGTGGCTACACCTTC; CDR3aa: CASKTGGGRSGYTF
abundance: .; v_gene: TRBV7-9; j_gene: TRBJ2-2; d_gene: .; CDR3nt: TGTGCCAGCAACTTTCAAGGGGAGCTGTTTTTT; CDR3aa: CASNFQGELFF
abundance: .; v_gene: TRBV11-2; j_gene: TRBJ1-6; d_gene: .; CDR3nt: TGTGCCAGCAGCCCCGACAACTTCTATAATTCACCCCTCCACTTT; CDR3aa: CASSPDNFYNSPLHF
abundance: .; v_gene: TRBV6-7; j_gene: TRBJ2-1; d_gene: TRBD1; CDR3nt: TGTGGGGGCCTGACAGGGGAGTTCTTC; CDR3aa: CGGLTGEFF
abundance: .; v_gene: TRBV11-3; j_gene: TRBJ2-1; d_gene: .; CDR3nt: TGTGCCAGCAGCTTAGATTCGGGGGCCTGGAGCTCCTACAATGAGCAGTTCTTC; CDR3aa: CASSLDSGAWSSYNEQFF
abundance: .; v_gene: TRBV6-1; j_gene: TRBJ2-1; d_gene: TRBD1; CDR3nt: TGTGCCAGCAGTGAAGTTTGGGGACAGGGGGCCGTCTACAATGAGCAGTTCTTC; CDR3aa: CASSEVWGQGAVYNEQFF
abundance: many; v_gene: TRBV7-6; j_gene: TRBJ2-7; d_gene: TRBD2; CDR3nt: TGTGCCAGCAGCTTATCTTCAGCGGGGGGCCCCTACGAGCAGTACTTC; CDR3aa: CASSLSSAGGPYEQYF
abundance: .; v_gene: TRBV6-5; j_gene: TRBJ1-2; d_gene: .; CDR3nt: TGTGCCAGCAGTTACTCGCTCGACAGCGTACCCTATGGCTACACCTTC; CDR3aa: CASSYSLDSVPYGYTF
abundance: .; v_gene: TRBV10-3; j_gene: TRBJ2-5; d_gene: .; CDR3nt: TGTGCCATCAGGGCTGGGGTTTCGGGTAATAGGGAGACCCAGTACTTC; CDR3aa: CAIRAGVSGNRETQYF
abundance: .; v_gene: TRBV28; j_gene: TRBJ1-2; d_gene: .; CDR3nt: TGTGCCAGCAGTTTTGGGGGGGCGCTAGGCTACACCTTC; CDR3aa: CASSFGGALGYTF
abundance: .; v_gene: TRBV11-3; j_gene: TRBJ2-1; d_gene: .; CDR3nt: TGTGCCAGCAGCTTCGCTAGTATCCACAATGAGCAGTTCTTC; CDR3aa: CASSFASIHNEQFF
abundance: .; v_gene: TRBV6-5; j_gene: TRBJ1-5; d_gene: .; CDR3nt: TGTGCCAGCAGTTCTTTGGGGGCGGGCAATCAGCCCCAGCATTTT; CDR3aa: CASSSLGAGNQPQHF
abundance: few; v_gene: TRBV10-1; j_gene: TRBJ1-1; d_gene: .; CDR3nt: TGCGCCAGCAGTGAGCGGGGCGGCGTATCCGCTTTCTTT; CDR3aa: CASSERGGVSAFF